This record concerns one TCR beta chain sequence. No antigen is known for it. J was trimmed by 2 bases and V by 4 bases; bases with no gene match: 9. This CDR3 is 17 amino acids long. The germline V gene has CDR1 SGHVS and CDR2 FNYEAQ. The PCR made use of 60 Vbeta and 13 Jbeta primers. Here immunoSEQ multiplex PCR was the method, and the copy in TCRdb shows in-frame clones only, minus some. The sample shows 150,000 to 200,000 clones, and around 6% sits with its ten largest clones. This sample stems from a study of cytomegalovirus exposure and HLA in healthy donors. The study's findings and limits: The study designated 164 TCR beta chains cytomegalovirus-associated.

The rearrangement joins TRBV7-6 to TRBJ2-3; 10 bases line up with TRBD2. Sequenced material: PBMCs. This clonotype was obtained from a man younger than 45 in good health and CMV-seronegative. The CDR3: CASSSRPLAGYTDTQYF. Written as DNA, the CDR3 is TGTGCCAGCAGCTCACGCCCACTAGCGGGGTACACAGATACGCAGTATTTT.